These T cell receptor beta chains were read from a single sample in a study of blood T cell repertoires in COVID-19. Assay used: immunoSEQ multiplex PCR; TCRdb lists only in-frame clones, some missing. The data hold roughly 170,000 clones, with 70% to 80% observed a single time. The sequencing sample was made of PBMCs or T cells enriched from blood (not recorded which). Source of these receptors: a woman aged 45-59 years who had recovered from COVID-19. Each CDR3 is given with its conserved first and last residue. A D gene is named only where the DNA matches it firmly. The size field is filled for only some rows; it gives once, few, many or a size class.

TRBJ2-3	TRBD2	TRBV19	-	CASSFSSAGADTQYF	TGTGCCAGTAGTTTCTCCTCGGCGGGGGCAGATACGCAGTATTTT
TRBJ1-2	TRBD1	TRBV30	-	CAWEQGSEGYTF	TGTGCCTGGGAACAGGGGTCGGAGGGCTACACCTTC
TRBJ2-2	-	TRBV4-3	-	CASSTGASGTSNTGELFF	TGCGCCAGCAGCACTGGGGCATCCGGGACATCTAACACCGGGGAGCTGTTTTTT
TRBJ2-5	-	TRBV6-2/TRBV6-3	-	CASSLQGSGGTQYF	TGTGCCAGCAGCCTGCAGGGGAGCGGTGGGACCCAGTACTTC
TRBJ1-5	TRBD1	TRBV2	-	CASRGTGGSPQHF	TGTGCCAGCAGGGGGACAGGGGGCTCGCCCCAGCATTTT
TRBJ1-2	TRBD1	TRBV4-1	-	CASSQDLDRANYGYTF	TGCGCCAGCAGCCAAGATTTAGACAGGGCTAACTATGGCTACACCTTC
TRBJ1-1	-	TRBV2	-	CASSDRREDTEAFF	TGTGCCAGCAGTGACAGGCGGGAGGACACTGAAGCTTTCTTT
TRBJ2-7	TRBD2	TRBV7-6	-	CASSPGRGKSSEQYF	TGTGCCAGCAGCCCCGGGCGGGGGAAATCTTCCGAGCAGTACTTC
TRBJ2-6	-	TRBV18	once	CASSPVSTTLSGANVLTF	TGTGCCAGCTCACCTGTGTCAACTACCCTCTCTGGGGCCAACGTCCTGACTTTC
TRBJ2-3	TRBD2	TRBV30	-	CAWSISGHTDTQYF	TGTGCCTGGAGCATTAGCGGGCACACAGATACGCAGTATTTT
TRBJ1-2	TRBD1	TRBV6-1	-	CASSEVGTGGNIF	TGTGCCAGCAGTGAAGTCGGGACAGGGGGAAATATCTTC
TRBJ2-4	TRBD2	TRBV5-4	-	CASSAARDYPKNIQYF	TGTGCCAGCAGCGCGGCCCGGGACTACCCCAAAAACATTCAGTACTTC
TRBJ1-4	-	TRBV29-1	-	CSVGAGQSEKLFF	TGCAGCGTTGGGGCAGGGCAGAGTGAAAAACTGTTTTTT
TRBJ2-3	TRBD2	TRBV5-1	once	CASSLLAGERTDTQYF	TGCGCCAGCAGCCTACTAGCGGGAGAACGCACAGATACGCAGTATTTT
TRBJ2-5	TRBD2	TRBV5-1	-	CASSLEASGSEETQYF	TGCGCCAGCAGCTTGGAAGCTAGCGGGAGTGAAGAGACCCAGTACTTC
TRBJ2-2	TRBD2	TRBV9	-	CASSDLADGNTGELFF	TGTGCCAGCAGCGACCTAGCGGATGGGAACACCGGGGAGCTGTTTTTT
TRBJ2-7	TRBD2	TRBV28	-	CASSLWTSGSYEQYF	TGTGCCAGCAGTTTATGGACTAGCGGTTCCTACGAGCAGTACTTC
TRBJ2-1	-	TRBV7-9	-	CASSPYNEQFF	TGTGCCAGCAGCCCTTACAATGAGCAGTTCTTC
TRBJ2-2	-	TRBV12-5	-	CASGLVQTGELFF	TGTGCTAGTGGTTTGGTTCAAACCGGGGAGCTGTTTTTT
TRBJ2-3	-	TRBV19	-	CASSTPPNELTQYF	TGTGCCAGTAGTACCCCCCCGAACGAGCTTACGCAGTATTTT
TRBJ2-7	-	TRBV5-5	-	CASSLGQAPSEQYF	TGTGCCAGCAGCTTGGGCCAGGCCCCCAGTGAGCAGTACTTC
TRBJ1-3	TRBD1	TRBV19	-	CASSIRTGSSGNTIYF	TGTGCCAGTAGTATTCGGACAGGGAGTTCTGGAAACACCATATATTTT
TRBJ2-1	TRBD2	TRBV5-1	-	CASSLEPSGRYNEQFF	TGCGCCAGCAGCTTGGAGCCTAGCGGGAGATACAATGAGCAGTTCTTC
TRBJ1-6	-	TRBV5-1	once	CASSLRQNSPLHF	TGCGCCAGCAGCTTACGACAGAATTCACCCCTCCACTTT
TRBJ1-2	-	TRBV7-8	-	CASSLAEIRGDTF	TGTGCCAGCAGCTTAGCGGAAATACGGGGGGACACCTTC
TRBJ1-6	TRBD1	TRBV7-3	-	CASSSGDSRNSPLHF	TGTGCCAGCAGCTCTGGGGACAGCAGAAATTCACCCCTCCACTTT
TRBJ1-4	-	TRBV6-5	-	CASSQTPPDVKLFF	TGTGCCAGCAGTCAGACACCTCCCGACGTAAAACTGTTTTTT
TRBJ1-5	-	TRBV28	-	CASIPGGSNQPQHF	TGTGCCAGCATCCCTGGGGGGAGCAATCAGCCCCAGCATTTT
TRBJ2-7	TRBD1	TRBV28	-	CASRVPGQGGGEQYF	TGTGCCAGCAGGGTACCGGGACAGGGGGGAGGGGAGCAGTACTTC
TRBJ2-2	TRBD2	TRBV18	-	CASSPQAGVLSGELFF	TGTGCCAGCTCACCACAGGCGGGAGTCTTATCCGGGGAGCTGTTTTTT
TRBJ2-3	TRBD2	TRBV5-1	-	CASSLVALSGRDTQYF	TGCGCCAGCAGCTTGGTTGCCCTTAGCGGGAGAGATACGCAGTATTTT
TRBJ2-1	-	TRBV4-2	-	CASSQLPGLPGTYNEQFF	TGTGCCAGCAGCCAATTACCGGGACTCCCGGGGACCTACAATGAGCAGTTCTTC
TRBJ2-7	-	TRBV6-2/TRBV6-3	-	CASSTGAGTGLRDEQYF	TGTGCCAGCAGTACTGGGGCAGGGACTGGCCTCCGTGACGAGCAGTACTTC
TRBJ2-3	TRBD2	TRBV15	-	CATSRVAGVPDTQYF	TGTGCCACCAGCAGAGTTGCGGGAGTTCCAGATACGCAGTATTTT
TRBJ2-3	-	TRBV9	-	CASSARTDITDTQYF	TGTGCCAGCAGCGCCCGGACAGATATCACAGATACGCAGTATTTT
TRBJ1-2	TRBD1	TRBV5-6	-	CATREQGEMLGYGYTF	TGTGCCACCCGAGAACAGGGGGAAATGTTGGGCTATGGCTACACCTTC
TRBJ2-7	-	TRBV25-1	-	CASSDLQGTWGEQYF	TGTGCCAGCAGTGATTTGCAGGGGACATGGGGCGAGCAGTACTTC
TRBJ1-5	-	TRBV10-3	-	CAISETPGRAFDPQHF	TGTGCCATCAGTGAGACCCCGGGCAGGGCTTTCGACCCCCAGCATTTT
TRBJ1-5	TRBD1	TRBV19	-	CASSINRGSDQPQHF	TGTGCCAGTAGTATAAACAGGGGGTCAGATCAGCCCCAGCATTTT
TRBJ2-1	-	TRBV27	-	CATGGFRNEQFF	TGTGCCACCGGAGGTTTTCGGAATGAGCAGTTCTTC
TRBJ1-1	-	TRBV29-1	-	CSVTQGRDTEAFF	TGCAGCGTAACCCAGGGTAGGGACACTGAAGCTTTCTTT
TRBJ1-2	TRBD1	TRBV7-2	few	CASSRIQGNYGYTF	TGTGCCAGCTCTCGTATACAGGGGAACTATGGCTACACCTTC
TRBJ1-3	-	TRBV6-5	-	CASSQSWGNTIYF	TGTGCCAGCAGCCAGTCTTGGGGAAACACCATATATTTT
TRBJ2-3	TRBD1	TRBV7-9	-	CASSPWTGTTDTQYF	TGTGCCAGCAGCCCTTGGACAGGAACCACAGATACGCAGTATTTT
TRBJ2-7	-	TRBV27	-	CASSFSGSLYEQYF	TGTGCCAGCAGTTTTAGTGGGAGCCTCTACGAGCAGTACTTC
TRBJ1-1	-	TRBV4-2	-	CASSQTQYTGSTEAFF	TGTGCCAGCAGCCAAACTCAATACACAGGGAGCACTGAAGCTTTCTTT
TRBJ1-2	-	TRBV28	-	CASSLKATYGYTF	TGTGCCAGCAGTTTAAAAGCGACCTATGGCTACACCTTC
TRBJ2-7	-	TRBV5-4	-	CASSLAGSYEQYF	TGTGCCAGCAGCTTGGCGGGCTCCTACGAGCAGTACTTC
TRBJ1-1	TRBD1	TRBV15	-	CATSRAGTGGSEAFF	TGTGCCACCAGCAGAGCCGGGACAGGGGGTTCTGAAGCTTTCTTT
TRBJ1-2	-	TRBV6-1	-	CASSDRRTGRTYGYTF	TGTGCCAGCAGTGACAGACGAACAGGGCGGACCTATGGCTACACCTTC
TRBJ1-1	-	TRBV29-1	-	CSVGTRGLYTEAFF	TGCAGCGTCGGGACAAGGGGCCTTTACACTGAAGCTTTCTTT
TRBJ1-4	-	TRBV5-1	few	CASSLVGVDGEKLFF	TGCGCCAGCAGCTTGGTAGGGGTCGATGGCGAAAAACTGTTTTTT